The 27 T cell receptor beta chains below all came from one sample that was sequenced in a study of T cell responses to AZD1222 COVID-19 vaccine. Profiled with immunoSEQ multiplex PCR; TCRdb holds only in-frame clones, not every one. The data hold 110,000 to 150,000 clones, with 90% to 95% observed a single time. This specimen was peripheral blood, taken on day 0 of AZD1222 vaccination. These receptors originate from an adult in good health.

The CDR3 reads CASSQDWFSGGNNEQFF. CDR3 sequence (DNA): TGTGCCAGCAGCCAAGATTGGTTTAGCGGGGGGAACAATGAGCAGTTCTTC. This chain connects TRBV4-2 to TRBJ2-1; TRBD2 matches 10 bases. This CDR3 has 17 amino acids. Germline V gives CDR1 LGHNA, CDR2 YNFKEQ. V lost 0 bases and J lost 5; bases outside the gene matches: 7.

The table lists this clone with a count of one. The chain links TRBV4-2 to TRBJ2-1; TRBD2 might be the D (5 bases). The V gene lost 2 bases and the J gene lost 10 bases, with 12 bases spanning the gap. Germline CDR1 is LGHNA and CDR2 is YNFKEQ. The CDR3 runs to 13 residues. Here the CDR3 reads CASSQTGPGEQFF. The CDR3 DNA reads as TGTGCCAGCAGCCAAACGGGCCCGGGGGAGCAGTTCTTC.

The chain couples TRBV7-9 to TRBJ1-5; D is uncertain. V was clipped by 5 bases and J by 5 bases, with 7 bases between them. In germline, CDR1 is SEHNR, CDR2 FQNEAQ (reference sequence). The CDR3 consists of 12 residues. CDR3 region: CASSNQDQPQHF. Here the CDR3 DNA reads TGTGCCAGCAGCAACCAGGATCAGCCCCAGCATTTT.

The chain carries TRBV5-1 and TRBJ2-2; no reliable D call. V lost 0 bases to trimming and J lost 6 bases, with 3 bases between them. The CDR3 extends over 12 amino acids. The germline CDR1 and CDR2 sequences are SGHRS and YFSETQ. CDR3 sequence (DNA): TGCGCCAGCAGCTTGGTTTCCGGGGAGCTGTTTTTT. This codes for CASSLVSGELFF.

This rearrangement joins TRBV11-2 to TRBJ2-3, with D perhaps TRBD1 or TRBD2 (5 bases each). V lost 5 bases to trimming and J lost 1 base, with 13 bases between them. Germline V gives CDR1 SGHAT, CDR2 FQNNGV. This CDR3 has 15 amino acids. CDR3 in DNA: TGTGCCAGCAGCCCCTGGGGGACGGGCACAGATACGCAGTATTTT. This gives the protein CASSPWGTGTDTQYF.

This rearrangement joins TRBV18 to TRBJ1-5; no reliable D call. The length of the CDR3 is 14 residues. Germline loops: CDR1 KGHSH, CDR2 LQKENI. The V end lost 6 bases, the J end lost 3 bases, and 12 bases lay between the germline ends. The CDR3 protein is CASSPSGPNQPQHF. The DNA of the CDR3 is TGTGCCAGCTCCCCCAGCGGCCCCAATCAGCCCCAGCATTTT.

The rearrangement uses TRBV7-9 and TRBJ1-2, with D unresolved. This CDR3 comprises 18 residues. CDR1 is SEHNR, CDR2 FQNEAQ, per germline (reference sequence). The V gene lost 1 base and the J gene lost 3 bases, with 21 bases spanning the gap. Here the CDR3 reads CASSLDHIPAQLDYGYTF. The CDR3 coding sequence is TGTGCCAGCAGCTTAGACCACATTCCGGCCCAGTTGGACTATGGCTACACCTTC.

The rearrangement joins TRBV7-9 to TRBJ2-2; D is ambiguous. Germline V gives CDR1 SEHNR, CDR2 FQNEAQ (reference sequence). This CDR3 region has 12 residues. V lost 3 bases to trimming and J lost 5 bases, with 4 bases between them. CDR3 sequence reads: CASSLSTGELFF. The DNA of the CDR3 is TGTGCCAGCAGCTTGTCTACCGGGGAGCTGTTTTTT.

This clone was recorded once. The CDR3 is CASSPGGTGVQETQYF. CDR3 nucleotide sequence: TGCGCCAGCAGCCCGGGAGGGACAGGGGTACAAGAGACCCAGTACTTC. The chain links TRBV5-1 to TRBJ2-5; 10 bases align to TRBD1. The CDR3 is made up of 16 amino acids. Germline CDR1 SGHRS, CDR2 YFSETQ. The V and J ends lost 4 bases and 2 bases, in that order; junction bases with no gene match: 8.

This chain joins TRBV18 and TRBJ2-7, with 8 bases fitting TRBD1. Germline trimming cut 3 bases from V and 6 bases from J; bases unmatched to any gene: 7. CDR3 size: 14 residues. Germline V gene data show CDR1 as KGHSH and CDR2 as LQKENI. CDR3 in amino acids: CASSPTGASLEQYF. As DNA, the CDR3 is TGTGCCAGCTCACCGACAGGGGCCAGCCTCGAGCAGTACTTC.

The chain combines TRBV7-9 with TRBJ2-3; 13 nucleotides align to TRBD2. Trimming at V came to 4 bases and at J to 0 bases, leaving 4 bases not matched to a gene. CDR3 size: 17 residues. Germline lookup yields CDR1 SEHNR and CDR2 FQNEAQ (reference sequence). The CDR3 loop reads CASSSSTSGGSTDTQYF. In nucleotides, the CDR3 is TGTGCCAGCAGCTCGTCGACTAGCGGGGGGAGCACAGATACGCAGTATTTT. Combining the CDR3 with reference TRBV7-9 and TRBJ2-3 gives the whole variable domain DTGVSQNPRHKITKRGQNVTFRCDPISEHNRLYWYRQTLGQGPEFLTYFQNEAQLEKSRLLSDRFSAERPKGSFSTLEIQRTEQGDSAMYLCASSSSTSGGSTDTQYFGPGTRLTVL.

This sequence joins TRBV30 and TRBJ1-6; unclear D gene. This CDR3 region has 17 residues. The V gene lost 4 bases and the J gene lost 8 bases, with 24 bases spanning the gap. In germline, CDR1 is GTSNPN, CDR2 SVGIG (reference sequence). CDR3 sequence: CAWMELFPGRSDSPLHF. The CDR3 nucleotides read TGTGCCTGGATGGAACTCTTCCCGGGCAGGAGTGATTCACCCCTCCACTTT.

The table lists this clone with a few counts. The CDR3 bases are TGTGCCAGCAGTTTCGGAATAGGCTACGAGCAGTACTTC. Protein: CASSFGIGYEQYF. V usage is TRBV6-2 or TRBV6-3 and J usage is TRBJ2-7; D is unresolved. CDR1 is MNHEY and CDR2 is SVGEGT in the germline V gene. Trimming left V 4 bases short and J 3 bases short, with 10 bases between. The CDR3 totals 13 residues.

The chain has TRBV10-3 and TRBJ2-3; 7 bases are a match to TRBD1. CDR1 and CDR2 from the germline V gene are ENHRY and SYGVKD. The CDR3 is made up of 15 amino acids. J gave up 1 base and V 4 bases, and 5 bases lay outside the gene matches. The CDR3 DNA is TGTGCCATCAGTGGAAGGGGGCCAGGCACAGATACGCAGTATTTT. Its translation: CAISGRGPGTDTQYF.

J is TRBJ2-5 and V is TRBV10-1; 8 positions match TRBD2. Germline V gene lookup returns CDR1 WNHNN and CDR2 SYGVQD (reference sequence). Losses at the gene ends were 6 bases for V and 5 bases for J; bases not matched to a gene: 5. The CDR3 contains 13 residues. The CDR3 DNA follows: TGCGCCAGCAGGGCTAGCGGGCGGGAGACCCAGTACTTC. The encoded protein is CASRASGRETQYF.

A few counts support this clone. The V and J genes are TRBV28 and TRBJ2-7; 7 nucleotides agree with TRBD1. The CDR3 contains 14 residues. Germline-derived CDR1 and CDR2 are MDHEN and SYDVKM. The V gene end was trimmed by 6 bases and the J gene end by 1 base; junction bases not matched to a gene: 6. CDR3 loop: CASSPGDRSYEQYF. The CDR3 DNA reads as TGTGCCAGCAGCCCTGGGGACAGATCCTACGAGCAGTACTTC.

The J gene is TRBJ1-3, the V gene TRBV9; D possibly corresponds to TRBD1 (5 bases). This CDR3 is built from 17 residues. The ends were cut back, 4 bases at V and 1 base at J, with 18 bases in the middle. CDR1 SGDLS and CDR2 YYNGEE come from the germline V gene. The CDR3 sequence is CASSLGAAPASGNTIYF. CDR3 DNA sequence: TGTGCCAGCAGCCTTGGGGCAGCACCCGCATCTGGAAACACCATATATTTT.

The chain uses TRBV29-1 and TRBJ1-2, with TRBD1 matching 9 bases. V lost 6 bases to trimming and J lost 6 bases; unmatched junction nucleotides: 11. The germline gives CDR1 SQVTM, CDR2 ANQGSEA. This CDR3 contains 14 residues. The CDR3: CSVPTQGAKDGYTF. The DNA for the CDR3 is TGCAGCGTCCCGACACAGGGGGCGAAGGATGGCTACACCTTC.

The rearrangement joins TRBV19 to TRBJ1-4; D uncertain. The length of the CDR3 is 15 residues. Germline V gives CDR1 LNHDA, CDR2 SQIVND (reference sequence). V was clipped by 1 base and J by 3 bases, with 9 bases between them. CDR3 DNA: TGTGCCAGTAGTATAGGGGCAGGTTCTAATGAAAAACTGTTTTTT. Protein product: CASSIGAGSNEKLFF.

The rearrangement uses TRBV10-3 and TRBJ2-2, with D perhaps given as TRBD1 or TRBD2 (6 bases each). Germline loops: CDR1 ENHRY, CDR2 SYGVKD. Trimming took 2 bases from V and 2 from J, leaving 15 bases between them. CDR3 length: 17 amino acids. The CDR3 region has the DNA TGTGCCATCAGTGAGGGGTTCGGGGGCCCAAACACCGGGGAGCTGTTTTTT. Amino acids: CAISEGFGGPNTGELFF.

This rearrangement joins TRBV2 to TRBJ1-3; D call uncertain. From germline, CDR1 is SNHLY and CDR2 FYNNEI. This CDR3 has 14 amino acids. Trimming took 4 bases from V and 0 from J, leaving 7 bases between them. The CDR3 here is CASSGSSSGNTIYF. The CDR3 DNA reads as TGTGCCAGCAGTGGATCGAGCTCTGGAAACACCATATATTTT.

V usage is TRBV24-1 and J usage is TRBJ1-1; D is unresolved. Trimming removed 5 bases from V and 1 base from J, with 10 bases in between. In germline, CDR1 is KGHDR, CDR2 SFDVKD. The CDR3 covers 14 residues. Here the CDR3 reads CATSGVGRNTEAFF. The CDR3 DNA reads TGTGCCACCAGTGGGGTCGGCAGGAACACTGAAGCTTTCTTT.

This chain links TRBV6-2 or TRBV6-3 with TRBJ2-1, with a tentative D call TRBD2 (5 bases). V lost 3 bases and J 0 bases, leaving 9 bases between the germline ends. Germline V gives CDR1 MNHEY, CDR2 SVGEGT. This CDR3 has 15 residues. CDR3 in amino acids: CASSYVGSSYNEQFF. In nucleotides, the CDR3 is TGTGCCAGCAGTTATGTGGGGAGCTCCTACAATGAGCAGTTCTTC.

Of note for this clone: The same CDR3 can be traced to other DNA sequences in this sample. The chain is built from TRBV5-1 and TRBJ1-6, with 8 bases matching TRBD1. V was pared by 0 bases and J by 0 bases, with 2 bases of the junction left unmatched. Germline CDR1 reads SGHRS; CDR2 reads YFSETQ. The CDR3 is 17 residues long. CDR3 protein: CASSLAGQGSYNSPLHF. CDR3 DNA: TGCGCCAGCAGCTTGGCTGGACAGGGCTCCTATAATTCACCCCTCCACTTT.

This clone was detected a few times. The rearrangement joins TRBV7-9 to TRBJ1-2; D gene unclear. Looked up from germline, CDR1 is SEHNR and CDR2 is FQNEAQ (reference sequence). Trimming removed 1 base at V and 0 bases at J, with 9 bases between. The CDR3 is 15 amino acids. CDR3 coding DNA: TGTGCCAGCAGCTTAGGAGGAAACCCTAACTATGGCTACACCTTC. This encodes CASSLGGNPNYGYTF.

This rearrangement joins TRBV2 to TRBJ2-2, with 7 positions matching TRBD1. The CDR3 is 15 residues long. CDR1 and CDR2 from the germline V gene are SNHLY and FYNNEI. Unmatched junction bases numbered 7, after V lost 7 bases and J lost 2 bases. CDR3 residues: CASMTGTANTGELFF. CDR3 DNA: TGTGCCAGCATGACCGGGACAGCAAACACCGGGGAGCTGTTTTTT.

V is TRBV9 and J is TRBJ2-1, with 7 positions matching TRBD2. Trimming removed 3 bases from V and 3 bases from J; junction bases left unmatched: 15. This CDR3 has 18 residues. CDR1 and CDR2 (germline): SGDLS, YYNGEE. The CDR3 loop reads CASSAPSDRAGYYNEQFF. In DNA, the CDR3 is TGTGCCAGCAGCGCCCCCTCCGATCGAGCGGGGTACTACAATGAGCAGTTCTTC.